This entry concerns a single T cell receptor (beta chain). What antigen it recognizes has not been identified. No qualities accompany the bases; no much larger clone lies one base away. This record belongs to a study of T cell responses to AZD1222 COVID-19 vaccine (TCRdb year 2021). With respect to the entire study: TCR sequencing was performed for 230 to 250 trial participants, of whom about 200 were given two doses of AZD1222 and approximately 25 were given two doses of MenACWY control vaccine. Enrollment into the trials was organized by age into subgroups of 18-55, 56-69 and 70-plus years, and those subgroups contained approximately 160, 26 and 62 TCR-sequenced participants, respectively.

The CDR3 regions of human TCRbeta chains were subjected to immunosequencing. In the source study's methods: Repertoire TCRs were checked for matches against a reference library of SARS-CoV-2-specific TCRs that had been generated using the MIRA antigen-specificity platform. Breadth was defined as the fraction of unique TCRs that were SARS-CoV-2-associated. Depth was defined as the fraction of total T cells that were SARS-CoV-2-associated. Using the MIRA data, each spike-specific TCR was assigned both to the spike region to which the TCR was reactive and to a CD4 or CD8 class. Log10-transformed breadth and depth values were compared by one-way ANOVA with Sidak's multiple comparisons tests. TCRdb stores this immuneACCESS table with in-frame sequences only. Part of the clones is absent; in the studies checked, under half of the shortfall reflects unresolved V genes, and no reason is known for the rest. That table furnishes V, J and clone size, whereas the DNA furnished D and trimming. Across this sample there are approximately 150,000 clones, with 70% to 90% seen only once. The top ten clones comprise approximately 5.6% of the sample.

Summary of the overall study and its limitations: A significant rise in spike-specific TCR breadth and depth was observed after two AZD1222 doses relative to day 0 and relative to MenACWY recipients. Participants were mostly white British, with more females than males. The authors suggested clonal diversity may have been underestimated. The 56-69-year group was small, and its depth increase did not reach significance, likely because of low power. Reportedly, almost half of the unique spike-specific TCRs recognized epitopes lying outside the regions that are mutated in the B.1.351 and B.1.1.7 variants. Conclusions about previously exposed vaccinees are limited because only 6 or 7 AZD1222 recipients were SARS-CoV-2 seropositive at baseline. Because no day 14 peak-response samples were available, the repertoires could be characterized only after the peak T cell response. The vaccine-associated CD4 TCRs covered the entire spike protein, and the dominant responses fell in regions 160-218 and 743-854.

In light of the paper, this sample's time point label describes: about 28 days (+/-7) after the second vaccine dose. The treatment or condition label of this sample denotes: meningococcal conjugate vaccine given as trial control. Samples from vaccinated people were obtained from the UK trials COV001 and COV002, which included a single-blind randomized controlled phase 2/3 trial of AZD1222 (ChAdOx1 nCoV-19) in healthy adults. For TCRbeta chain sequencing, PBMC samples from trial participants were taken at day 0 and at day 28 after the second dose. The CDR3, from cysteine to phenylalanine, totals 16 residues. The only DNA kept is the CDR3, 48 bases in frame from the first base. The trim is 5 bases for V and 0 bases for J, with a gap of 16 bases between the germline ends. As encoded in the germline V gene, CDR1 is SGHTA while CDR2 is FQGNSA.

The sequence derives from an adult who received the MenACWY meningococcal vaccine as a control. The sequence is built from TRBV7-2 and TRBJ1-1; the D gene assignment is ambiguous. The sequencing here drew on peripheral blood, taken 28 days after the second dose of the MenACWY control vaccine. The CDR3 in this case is CASSPDGGRMNTEAFF. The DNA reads TGTGCCAGCAGCCCGGACGGCGGTCGCATGAACACTGAAGCTTTCTTT.